A selection of T cell receptor beta chains follows, all from one sample in a study of T cell responses to AZD1222 COVID-19 vaccine. Produced via immunoSEQ multiplex PCR; TCRdb's table is partial and in-frame only. This sample has approximately 120,000 clones, with 70% to 90% found just once. The sample consisted of peripheral blood, taken on day 0 of AZD1222 vaccination. These receptors all come from an adult in good health. The CDR3 runs from the conserved cysteine through the conserved F or W. The D gene is left open where the match is weak. The listing skips clone size in some rows; elsewhere it reads once, few, many or a size class.

once	TRBD1	TRBV5-4	TRBJ2-5	TGTGCCAGCAGCTTGCAAGGGACAGGGGAAGAGACCCAGTACTTC	CASSLQGTGEETQYF
NA	NA	TRBV19	TRBJ2-1	TGTGCCAGTAGGATAGGGAAGGGCTACAATGAGCAGTTCTTC	CASRIGKGYNEQFF
NA	TRBD1	TRBV19	TRBJ1-1	TGTGCCAGTAGGACCAGACAGGGCCACACTGAAGCTTTCTTT	CASRTRQGHTEAFF
NA	NA	TRBV19	TRBJ1-1	TGTGCCAGTAGTACCAACAGATTTGAAGCTTTCTTT	CASSTNRFEAFF
NA	TRBD1	TRBV2	TRBJ2-7	TGTGCCAGCAGTACTGACAGGGGGGCCGCCTACGAGCAGTACTTC	CASSTDRGAAYEQYF
NA	TRBD1	TRBV27	TRBJ1-2	TGTGCCAGCAGTTTTGGGACAGGGGGCGGGGGCTACACCTTC	CASSFGTGGGGYTF
NA	NA	TRBV29-1	TRBJ2-7	TGCAGCGTTGGCAGGGTCTACGAGCAGTACTTC	CSVGRVYEQYF
NA	NA	TRBV3-1/TRBV3-2	TRBJ2-7	TGTGCCAGCAGCCAGCCAGGAGGAGGCCCGGAGTACTTC	CASSQPGGGPEYF
NA	NA	TRBV5-1	TRBJ1-2	TGCGCCAGCAGCTTGGAAGGGCATAACTATGGCTACACCTTC	CASSLEGHNYGYTF
NA	NA	TRBV7-8	TRBJ1-2	TGTGCCAGCAGCTTAGGGGCTCAGGGCGAGGGCTACACCTTC	CASSLGAQGEGYTF
NA	TRBD1	TRBV9	TRBJ1-1	TGTGCCAGCAGCGTAGTGGCAGGGGGACCGGACACTGAAGCTTTCTTT	CASSVVAGGPDTEAFF
NA	NA	TRBV4-3	TRBJ2-3	TGCGCCAGCAGCCAAGAGGGGTTGGTCGGCACAGATACGCAGTATTTT	CASSQEGLVGTDTQYF
NA	NA	TRBV6-1	TRBJ1-1	TGTGCCAGCAGTGATTTGGGGTCCATGAACACTGAAGCTTTCTTT	CASSDLGSMNTEAFF